Below are 8 T cell receptor beta chains sequenced from a single sample in a study of beta chain features in type 1 diabetes. Study-wide findings and caveats: Shortening of TCRB CDR3s, moderate but significant, appeared in all four CD4+ subsets of Type 1 diabetes patients.

For these TCRs, the target antigens are not known. The investigators reverse transcribed all of the isolated RNA, so they sequenced expressed TCRB transcripts. The assay was immunoSEQ multiplex PCR, and TCRdb's table has in-frame clones only and misses some. The data show roughly 300,000 clones, roughly 8.8% seen once. Sequenced material: central memory CD4+ T cells from blood. All receptors come from a man between 25 and 39 years old with type 1 diabetes.

The rearrangement joins TRBV30 to TRBJ1-2, with TRBD1 as a possible D gene (5 bases). Trimming pared 3 bases from V and 8 bases from J, leaving 28 bases between. CDR3 length equals 17 residues. Germline V gives CDR1 GTSNPN, CDR2 SVGIG (reference sequence). The CDR3 DNA reads as TGTGCCTGGAGGGTTACGCGGGGCCAGCGGATTTGGGAGGGCTACACCTTC. Protein sequence: CAWRVTRGQRIWEGYTF.

V gene TRBV7-8 combines with J gene TRBJ2-2, with TRBD2 matching 11 bases. With 0 bases clipped from V and 5 bases from J, the junction kept 5 bases outside the gene matches. CDR1 SGHVS and CDR2 FQNEAQ come from the germline V gene. This CDR3 spans 17 amino acids. CDR3 DNA sequence: TGTGCCAGCAGCTTAGCGGGGGGACTAGCGGTTACCGGGGAGCTGTTTTTT. Translating gives CASSLAGGLAVTGELFF. Looking up the rest from reference TRBV7-8 and TRBJ2-2 gives the full variable domain: GAGVSQSPRYKVAKRGQDVALRCDPISGHVSLFWYQQALGQGPEFLTYFQNEAQLDKSGLPSDRFFAERPEGSVSTLKIQRTQQEDSAVYLCASSLAGGLAVTGELFFGEGSRLTVL.

V and J are TRBV6-6 and TRBJ2-5; D gene unclear. The V gene lost 5 bases and the J gene lost 3 bases, with 13 bases spanning the gap. The germline CDR1 and CDR2 sequences are MNHNY and SVGAGI (reference sequence). CDR3 length equals 14 residues. The CDR3 spells CASSPSTAEETQYF. CDR3 nucleotides: TGTGCCAGCAGTCCAAGCACAGCAGAAGAGACCCAGTACTTC.

This clone appeared a few times. The J gene is TRBJ1-2, the V gene TRBV30; weak D call: TRBD1 (6 bases). The CDR3 runs 12 residues. The germline V gene has CDR1 GTSNPN and CDR2 SVGIG (reference sequence). V lost 5 bases and J lost 7, with 14 bases in between. CDR3: CAWGTGQGGYTF. CDR3 nucleotide sequence: TGTGCCTGGGGCACAGGGCAGGGTGGCTACACCTTC.

The chain employs TRBV29-1 and TRBJ1-6; TRBD1 agrees at 7 bases. From germline, CDR1 is SQVTM and CDR2 ANQGSEA. This CDR3 region has 18 residues. Trimming removed 1 base from V and 7 bases from J; junction bases left unmatched: 16. The DNA of the CDR3 is TGCAGCGTTGAAGGTAGAGGGAACAGGGGCACTAGAAATTCACCCCTCCACTTT. Its translation is CSVEGRGNRGTRNSPLHF.

This clone appeared a few times. The rearrangement joins TRBV29-1 to TRBJ2-4; no firm D call. Germline V gene sequence: CDR1 SQVTM, CDR2 ANQGSEA. Trimming left V 6 bases short and J 6 bases short, with 12 bases between. This CDR3 contains 12 residues. The CDR3, as DNA: TGCAGCGTGGGCCTGGGTAGAAACATTCAGTACTTC. Its translation is CSVGLGRNIQYF.

In this sample, this clone turned up a few times. The same CDR3 can be traced to other DNA sequences in this sample. The J gene is TRBJ2-7, the V gene TRBV18, with a possible D match to TRBD1 (6 bases). The CDR3 sequence is 14 residues long. Germline V gene data show CDR1 as KGHSH and CDR2 as LQKENI. Trimming left V 3 bases short and J 1 base short, with 10 bases between. The CDR3 loop reads CASSPRQGSYEQYF. The CDR3 DNA follows: TGTGCCAGCTCACCGCGGCAGGGGTCCTACGAGCAGTACTTC.

This clone was detected only a few times. The J gene is TRBJ2-3, the V gene TRBV11-2; D gene uncertain. The germline V and J ends were trimmed by 0 bases and 1 base, with 11 bases remaining between them. The CDR3 extends over 16 amino acids. The germline CDR1 and CDR2 sequences are SGHAT and FQNNGV. The CDR3 DNA follows: TGTGCCAGCAGCTTAGATCATGGTAGGGGCACAGATACGCAGTATTTT. Translating it yields CASSLDHGRGTDTQYF.